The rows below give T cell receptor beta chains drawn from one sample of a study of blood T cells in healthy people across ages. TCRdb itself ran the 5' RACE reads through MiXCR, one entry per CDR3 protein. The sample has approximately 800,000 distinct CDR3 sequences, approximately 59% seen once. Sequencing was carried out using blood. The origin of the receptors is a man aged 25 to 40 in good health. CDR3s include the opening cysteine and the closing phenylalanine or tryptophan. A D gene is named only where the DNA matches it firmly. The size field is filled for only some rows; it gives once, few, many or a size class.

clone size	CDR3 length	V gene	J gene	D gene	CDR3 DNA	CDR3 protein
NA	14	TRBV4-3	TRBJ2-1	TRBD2	TGCGCCAGCAGCCAAGAACGGGGGGTCAATGAGCAGTTCTTC	CASSQERGVNEQFF
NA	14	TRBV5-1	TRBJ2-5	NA	TGCGCCAGCAGCTTGTTGTTACCAGGCAATGAGCAGTACTTC	CASSLLLPGNEQYF
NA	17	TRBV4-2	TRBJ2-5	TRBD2	TGTGCCAGCAGCCGCCTTCTAGCGGGGGGGCTTGGGGAGACCCAGTACTTC	CASSRLLAGGLGETQYF
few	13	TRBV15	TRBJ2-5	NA	TGTGCCACCAGCAGAGATCTAGCGGAGACCCAGTACTTC	CATSRDLAETQYF
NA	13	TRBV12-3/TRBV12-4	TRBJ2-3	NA	TGTGCCAGCAGTTTAGTCCCTCTGGATACGCAGTATTTT	CASSLVPLDTQYF
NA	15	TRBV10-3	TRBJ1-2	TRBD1	TGTGCCATCAGTGAGGGGGACAGGGAGGTAAATGGCTACACCTTC	CAISEGDREVNGYTF
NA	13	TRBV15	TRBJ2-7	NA	TGTGCCACCAGCAGTGAGATGGAATACGAGCAGTACTTC	CATSSEMEYEQYF
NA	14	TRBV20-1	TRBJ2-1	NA	TGCAGTGCCTGGACTCCCCGGAGGTACAATGAGCAGTTCTTC	CSAWTPRRYNEQFF
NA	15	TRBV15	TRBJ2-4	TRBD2	TGTGCCACCAGCACAGATCTTAGCGGGGTAAACATTCAGTACTTC	CATSTDLSGVNIQYF
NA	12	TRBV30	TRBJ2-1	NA	TGTGCCGGGAGCAGGTCCTACAATGAGCAGTTCTTC	CAGSRSYNEQFF
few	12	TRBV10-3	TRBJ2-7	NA	TGTGCCATCAGTGACAAGGGGTACGAGCAGTACTTC	CAISDKGYEQYF
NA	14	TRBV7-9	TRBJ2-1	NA	TGTGCCAGCAGCACGGGACGGCAGGGTCGAGAGCAGTTCTTC	CASSTGRQGREQFF
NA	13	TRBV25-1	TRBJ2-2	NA	TGTGCCAGCAAAGAGGCGAACACCGGGGAGCTGTTTTTT	CASKEANTGELFF
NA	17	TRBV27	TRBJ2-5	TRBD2	TGTGCCAGCAGAACGACTAGCGGGGGGACATTCCAAGAGACCCAGTACTTC	CASRTTSGGTFQETQYF
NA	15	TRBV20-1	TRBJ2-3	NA	TGCAGTGCCGCCTCGGAATTTGGCGGCACAGATACGCAGTATTTT	CSAASEFGGTDTQYF
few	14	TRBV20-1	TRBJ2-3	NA	TGCAGTGCTTTCCCGTCATGGGGGACAGATACGCAGTATTTT	CSAFPSWGTDTQYF
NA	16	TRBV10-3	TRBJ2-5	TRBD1	TGTGCCATCAGTTCTCCGGGACAGGGGTATTATGAGACCCAGTACTTC	CAISSPGQGYYETQYF
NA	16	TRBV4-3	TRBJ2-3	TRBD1	TGCGCCAGCAGCCAAGATCGACAGGGGGTTGCAGATACGCAGTATTTT	CASSQDRQGVADTQYF
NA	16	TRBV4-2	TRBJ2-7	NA	TGTGCCAGCAGCCAAGAAGGGGGGGTCGCCTACAATGAGCAGTACTTC	CASSQEGGVAYNEQYF
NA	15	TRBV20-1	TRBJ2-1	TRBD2	TGCAGTGCTAGACCTACTAGCGGGGGGTACAATGAGCAGTTCTTC	CSARPTSGGYNEQFF
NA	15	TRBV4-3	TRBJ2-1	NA	TGCGCCAGCAGCCAAGCGAACTTCCGGTACAATGAGCAGTTCTTC	CASSQANFRYNEQFF
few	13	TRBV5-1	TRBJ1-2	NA	TGCGCCAGCAGCTTGGAACAGCCCTATGGCTACACCTTC	CASSLEQPYGYTF
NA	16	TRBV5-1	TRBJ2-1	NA	TGCGCCAGCAGCTTGGCCGGGCAAGGCGGAATGAATGAGCAGTTCTTC	CASSLAGQGGMNEQFF
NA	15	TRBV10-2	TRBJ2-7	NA	TGCGCCAGCAGTGAGTGGGCCGGGACCCCCTACGAGCAGTACTTC	CASSEWAGTPYEQYF
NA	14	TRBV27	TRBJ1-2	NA	TGTGCCAGCAGTACCCGGGATCTCGGAGGCGGCTACACCTTC	CASSTRDLGGGYTF
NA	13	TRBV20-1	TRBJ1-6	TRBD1	TGCAGTGCCCCCGGGACAGGGAATTCACCCCTCCACTTT	CSAPGTGNSPLHF
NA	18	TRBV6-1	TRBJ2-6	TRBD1	TGTGCCAGCAGTGAAGGGGGACAGGGGGCTTCTGGGGCCAACGTCCTGACTTTC	CASSEGGQGASGANVLTF
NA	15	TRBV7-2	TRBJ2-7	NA	TGTGCCAGTAATTACCAGGGCGCTGAATCCTACGAGCAGTACTTC	CASNYQGAESYEQYF
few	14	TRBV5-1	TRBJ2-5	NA	TGCGCCAGCAGCTTGGATACAGGGAGAGAGACCCAGTACTTC	CASSLDTGRETQYF
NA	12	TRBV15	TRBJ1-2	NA	TGTGCCACCAGCGGGGGAGGCCAGGGCTACACCTTC	CATSGGGQGYTF
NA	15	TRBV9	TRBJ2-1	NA	TGTGCCAGCACGGAGGGGGGGGTACTTACCAATGAGCAGTTCTTC	CASTEGGVLTNEQFF
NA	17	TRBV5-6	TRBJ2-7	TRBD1	TGTGCCAGCAGCAAAAAACCGGGACAGGGGGATATCTACGAGCAGTACTTC	CASSKKPGQGDIYEQYF
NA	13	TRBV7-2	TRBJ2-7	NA	TGTGCCAGCAGCCCCCACCCCTTCTCCGAGCAGTACTTC	CASSPHPFSEQYF
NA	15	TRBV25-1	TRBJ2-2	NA	TGTGCCAGCAGTGGCGGGACAGTAGGTTTAGGGGAGCTGTTTTTT	CASSGGTVGLGELFF
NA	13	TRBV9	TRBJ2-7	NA	TGTGCCAGCAGCCGGGACGGGCTCTACGAGCAGTACTTC	CASSRDGLYEQYF
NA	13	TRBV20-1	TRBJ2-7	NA	TGCAGTGCTGGGCGAGGCGGGCTCTACGAGCAGTACTTC	CSAGRGGLYEQYF
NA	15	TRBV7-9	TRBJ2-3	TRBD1	TGTGCCAGCAGCCAGGGGGCCGGGGAGGCAGATACGCAGTATTTT	CASSQGAGEADTQYF
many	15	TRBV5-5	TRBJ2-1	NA	TGTGCCAGCAGCTTGAGGACACGGGGTGATAATGAGCAGTTCTTC	CASSLRTRGDNEQFF
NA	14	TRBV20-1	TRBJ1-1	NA	TGCAGTGCTCGGCAAAGGACAGTGAACACTGAAGCTTTCTTT	CSARQRTVNTEAFF
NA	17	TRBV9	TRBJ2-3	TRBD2	TGTGCCAGCAGCGTAGGGGCTAGCGGGGGGGCGGTAGATACGCAGTATTTT	CASSVGASGGAVDTQYF
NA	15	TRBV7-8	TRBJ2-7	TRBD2	TGTGCCAGCAGCCCCTTGCGGACTAGGGAAGGCGAGCAGTACTTC	CASSPLRTREGEQYF